This TCR beta chain appears in the sequencing data of a study of patients and donors after allogeneic stem cell transplantation. In this sample, this clonotype turned up many times. TCRdb passed the RT-PCR reads through MiXCR, listing each CDR3 protein once. The table lists approximately 410,000 distinct CDR3 sequences, roughly 17% of them singletons. The CDR3 covers 15 residues. V was clipped by 6 bases and J by 8 bases; unmatched bases: 7. The sequenced sample was blood, either unsorted or a sorted T cell fraction (not recorded which). V and J are TRBV12-3 or TRBV12-4 and TRBJ2-2; TRBD2 matches 12 bases. The TCR sequence derives from a human donor who was either an allogeneic HSCT recipient or a stem cell or donor lymphocyte infusion donor (not recorded which). It is not recorded whose cells these are; they may come from a transplant donor. The CDR3 bases are TGTGCCAGCAGCCTAGCGGGGGGGCCAACTGGGGAGCTGTTTTTT. Translating gives CASSLAGGPTGELFF.